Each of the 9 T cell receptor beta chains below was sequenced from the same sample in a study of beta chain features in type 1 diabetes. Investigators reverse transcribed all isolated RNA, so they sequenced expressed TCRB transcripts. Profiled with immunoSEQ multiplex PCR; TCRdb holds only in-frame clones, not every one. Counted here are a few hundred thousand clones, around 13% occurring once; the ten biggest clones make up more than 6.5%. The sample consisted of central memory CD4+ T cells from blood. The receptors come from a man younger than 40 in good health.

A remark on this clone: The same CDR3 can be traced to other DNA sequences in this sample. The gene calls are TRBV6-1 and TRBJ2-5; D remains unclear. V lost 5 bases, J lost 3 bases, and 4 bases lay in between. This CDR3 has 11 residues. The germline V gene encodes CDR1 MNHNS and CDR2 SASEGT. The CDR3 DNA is TGTGCCAGCAGTCCTAAAGAGACCCAGTACTTC. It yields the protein CASSPKETQYF.

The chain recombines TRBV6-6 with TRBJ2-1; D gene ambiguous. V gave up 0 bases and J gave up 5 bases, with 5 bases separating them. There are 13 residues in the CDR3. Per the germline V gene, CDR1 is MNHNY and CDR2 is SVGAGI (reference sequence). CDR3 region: CASSYSGNNEQFF. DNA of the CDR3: TGTGCCAGCAGTTACTCAGGGAACAATGAGCAGTTCTTC.

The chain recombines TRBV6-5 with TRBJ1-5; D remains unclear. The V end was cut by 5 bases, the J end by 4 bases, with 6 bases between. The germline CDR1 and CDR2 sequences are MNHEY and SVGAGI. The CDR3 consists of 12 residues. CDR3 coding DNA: TGTGCCAGCAGTGTGCGAAATCAGCCCCAGCATTTT. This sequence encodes CASSVRNQPQHF.

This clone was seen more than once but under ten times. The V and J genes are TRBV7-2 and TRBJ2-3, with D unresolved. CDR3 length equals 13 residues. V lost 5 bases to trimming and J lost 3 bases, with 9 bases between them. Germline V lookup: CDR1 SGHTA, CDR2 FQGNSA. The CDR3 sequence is CASSRSRTDTQYF. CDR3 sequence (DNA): TGTGCCAGCAGCCGATCTCGGACAGATACGCAGTATTTT. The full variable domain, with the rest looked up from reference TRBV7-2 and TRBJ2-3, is GAGVSQSPSNKVTEKGKDVELRCDPISGHTALYWYRQSLGQGLEFLIYFQGNSAPDKSGLPSDRFSAERTGGSVSTLTIQRTQQEDSAVYLCASSRSRTDTQYFGPGTRLTVL.

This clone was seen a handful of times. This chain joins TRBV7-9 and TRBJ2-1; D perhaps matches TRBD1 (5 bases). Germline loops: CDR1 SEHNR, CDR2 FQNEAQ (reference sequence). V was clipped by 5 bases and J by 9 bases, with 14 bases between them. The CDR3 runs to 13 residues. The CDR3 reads CASSPSLRGEQFF. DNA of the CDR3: TGTGCCAGCAGCCCCTCCTTAAGGGGTGAGCAGTTCTTC.

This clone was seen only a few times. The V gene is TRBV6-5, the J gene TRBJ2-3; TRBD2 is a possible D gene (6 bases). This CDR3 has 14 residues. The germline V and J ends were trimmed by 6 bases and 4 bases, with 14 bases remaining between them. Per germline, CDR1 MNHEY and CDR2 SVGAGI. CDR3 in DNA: TGTGCCAGCAGCCGACGGACGGGGGCAGATACGCAGTATTTT. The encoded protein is CASSRRTGADTQYF.

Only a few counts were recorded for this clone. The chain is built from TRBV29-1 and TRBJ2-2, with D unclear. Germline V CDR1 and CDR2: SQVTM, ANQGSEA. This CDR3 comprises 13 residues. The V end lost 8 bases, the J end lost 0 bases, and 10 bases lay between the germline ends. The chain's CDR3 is CSSWFSNTGELFF. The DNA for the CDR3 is TGCAGCTCTTGGTTTTCGAACACCGGGGAGCTGTTTTTT.

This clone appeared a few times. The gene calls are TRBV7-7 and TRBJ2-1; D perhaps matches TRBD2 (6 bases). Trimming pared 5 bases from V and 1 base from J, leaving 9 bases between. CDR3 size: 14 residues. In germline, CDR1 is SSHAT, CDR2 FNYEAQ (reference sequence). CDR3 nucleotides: TGTGCCAGCAGCCGGGACTCGTCCTACAATGAGCAGTTCTTC. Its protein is CASSRDSSYNEQFF.

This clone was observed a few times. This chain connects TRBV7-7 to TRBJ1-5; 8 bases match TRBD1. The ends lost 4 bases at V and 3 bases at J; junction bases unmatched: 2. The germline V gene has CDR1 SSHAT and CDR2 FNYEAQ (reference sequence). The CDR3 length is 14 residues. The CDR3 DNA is TGTGCCAGCAGCTCGGACAGGGTCAATCAGCCCCAGCATTTT. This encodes CASSSDRVNQPQHF.